By frequency in the sample, the clone carrying this TCR beta chain is medium-sized. Healthy control samples came from blood bank volunteers in Maryland, USA. Sorted libraries were made with roughly 1 million CD4+ or CD8+ T cells. The making of cDNA relied on 5'RACE with 10-nucleotide random UMIs. One entry per CDR3 protein, called by TCRdb with MiXCR from the 5' RACE reads. There are tens of thousands of distinct CDR3 sequences in the sample; about 6% occur only once, and approximately 2.1% lies in the top ten. The data are from a study of neurological immune-mediated disorders. Sample: CD4+ T cells from blood. This receptor was obtained from a woman in her forties or fifties in good health.

The CDR3, as DNA: TGCAGTGCTCGCCCCGGGGAGATTACAGATACGCAGTATTTT. Translation gives CSARPGEITDTQYF. The chain couples TRBV20-1 to TRBJ2-3; TRBD2 is a possible D gene (5 bases). This CDR3 is 14 amino acids long. V lost 5 bases to trimming and J lost 3 bases, with 15 bases between them. Germline loops: CDR1 DFQATT, CDR2 SNEGSKA (reference sequence).